This T cell receptor beta chain was profiled in a study of OX40 agonist ivuxolimab in advanced cancers. General notes on the study: Ivuxolimab, which targeted the costimulatory receptor OX40 (CD134), was an agonistic, fully human IgG2 monoclonal antibody. Partial responses were achieved by three dose-escalation patients, of whom one had hepatocellular carcinoma and two had cutaneous melanoma. Peripheral TCRbeta sequencing aimed to test whether ivuxolimab altered TCR sequence diversity and caused clonal T-cell expansion. The dose-escalation cohort was around 84% male with a mean age of roughly 62 years, ranging from roughly 20 to 80. Intravenous ivuxolimab was administered to patients every 2 weeks at six dose levels: 0.01, 0.1, 0.3, 1.5, 3 and 10 mg/kg. The paper reports the monotherapy dose-escalation portion (N of about 47 patients) of the phase I ivuxolimab trial. Among the roughly 52 dose-escalation patients, approximately 20 had hepatocellular carcinoma, roughly 15 melanoma, 9 renal cell carcinoma and 9 head and neck cancer. Patients were allowed to have had prior anti-PD-1, anti-PD-L1 or anti-CTLA-4 therapy, and approximately 40% of the dose-escalation patients had previously received checkpoint inhibitors.

Patients with autoimmune disease history or receiving systemic immunosuppression were excluded from the trial. Peripheral blood for TCR sequencing was collected from all dose cohorts at baseline, on cycle 4 day 1, and on cycle 7 day 1. Samples came from an open-label, multicenter, first-in-human phase I dose-escalation trial of ivuxolimab. Adults with locally advanced or metastatic melanoma, renal cell, hepatocellular, or head and neck squamous cell carcinoma were enrolled in the trial. CD4+ and CD8+ T cells were sorted separately from peripheral blood before TCR sequencing. Results and caveats for the whole study, not just this receptor: In the 0.1-3.0 mg/kg groups, partial responders had among the lowest normalized peripheral clonal expansion, particularly in CD8+ T cells. After ivuxolimab, more expanded clones were found on average in CD8+ T cells than in CD4+ T cells. Low levels of normalized T-cell clonal expansion were also seen in some nonresponding patients. At doses from 0.1 to 3.0 mg/kg, clonal expansion was seen in both CD4+ and CD8+ blood T cells between baseline and week 6. Which antigens the clonally expanded peripheral T cells were specific for was not determined.

For sequencing of the TCRbeta CDR3 region, genomic DNA was extracted from the sorted cells. TCRbeta CDR3 regions were sequenced using the immunoSEQ Assay. TCRdb retrieved this table from immuneACCESS and kept in-frame rearrangements only. Not all clones are present; in checked studies, unresolved V genes account for under half, and no reason is known for the remainder. In this sample the table shows some 60,000 clones, about 86% of which occur a single time. The top ten hold 3.5% to 5% of the sample. Including the terminal cysteine and phenylalanine, the CDR3 comprises 16 residues. The read is trimmed to its CDR3 DNA, 48 bases read in frame from base 1. Trimmed from V: 6 bases; trimmed from J: 2 bases; junction bases lacking a gene match: 12. The germline V gene (reference sequence) sets CDR1 to SGHNT and CDR2 to YYREEE. With regard to this clone: What this receptor recognizes is not known. Per-base quality was not reported, and no clone a single base away is much larger than it.

The source of this sequence is an adult with an advanced solid tumor such as melanoma, head and neck, liver or kidney cancer. This receptor chain uses TRBV5-4 and TRBJ2-3, and TRBD2 aligns with 7 junction nucleotides. The sample was CD4+ or CD8+ T cells sorted from blood, taken in a trial of the OX40 agonist ivuxolimab. The CDR3 reads CASNSGTTHPTDTQYF. The sequence in DNA is TGTGCCAGCAATTCCGGGACTACCCATCCCACAGATACGCAGTATTTT.